The present entry profiles one TCR beta chain with its context. This record belongs to a study of blood T cell repertoires in COVID-19. About the research overall: Some COVID-19 samples were acute and others convalescent; all came from the United States, Italy and Spain.

Residents of 20 to 25 US areas, aged about 18 to 100 years, made up the participants. Participant-given clinical history determined each cohort assignment. Per the authors' pipeline: Nucleated cell counts were estimated from reference gene primer amplification. The method was immunoSEQ multiplex PCR; TCRdb's version includes in-frame clones alone and lacks a portion of them. V and J calls and clone size follow that table, whereas D and trimming were derived from the DNA. Of about 430,000 clones listed, around 87% were seen once; the top ten hold 1% to 1.3%. This CDR3 spans 18 amino acids. After removal of 4 bases from V and 5 bases from J, the junction contained 10 bases not matched to a gene. Germline assignment: CDR1 PRHDT and CDR2 FYEKMQ (reference sequence).

The chain carries TRBV13 and TRBJ2-5, with 16 bases identical to TRBD2. This clonotype originated in a man aged 25 to 45 who had recovered from COVID-19. Sequenced input: PBMCs or T cells enriched from blood (not recorded which). CDR3 coding DNA: TGTGCCAGCAGCTCGGGACTAGCGGGAGGGCCGAGGGTGGAGACCCAGTACTTC. It codes for CASSSGLAGGPRVETQYF. Together with reference TRBV13 and TRBJ2-5, the CDR3 gives the full variable domain: AAGVIQSPRHLIKEKRETATLKCYPIPRHDTVYWYQQGPGQDPQFLISFYEKMQSDKGSIPDRFSAQQFSDYHSELNMSSLELGDSALYFCASSSGLAGGPRVETQYFGPGTRLLVL.